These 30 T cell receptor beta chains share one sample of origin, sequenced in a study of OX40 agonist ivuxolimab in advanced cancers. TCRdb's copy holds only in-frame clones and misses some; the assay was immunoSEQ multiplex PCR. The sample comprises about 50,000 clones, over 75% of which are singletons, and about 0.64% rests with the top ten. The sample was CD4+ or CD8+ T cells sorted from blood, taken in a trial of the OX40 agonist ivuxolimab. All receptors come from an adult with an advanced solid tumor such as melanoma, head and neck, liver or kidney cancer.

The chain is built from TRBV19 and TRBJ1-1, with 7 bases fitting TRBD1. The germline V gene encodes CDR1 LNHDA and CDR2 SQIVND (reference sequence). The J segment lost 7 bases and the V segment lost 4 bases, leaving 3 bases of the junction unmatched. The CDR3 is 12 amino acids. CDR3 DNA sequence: TGTGCCAGTAGTACCTGGACAGGTGAAGCTTTCTTT. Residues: CASSTWTGEAFF.

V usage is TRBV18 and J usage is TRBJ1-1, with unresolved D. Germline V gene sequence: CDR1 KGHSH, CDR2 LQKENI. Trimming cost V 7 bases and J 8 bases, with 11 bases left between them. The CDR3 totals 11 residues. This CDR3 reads CASFKMGEAFF. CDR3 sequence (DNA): TGTGCCAGCTTTAAAATGGGGGAAGCTTTCTTT.

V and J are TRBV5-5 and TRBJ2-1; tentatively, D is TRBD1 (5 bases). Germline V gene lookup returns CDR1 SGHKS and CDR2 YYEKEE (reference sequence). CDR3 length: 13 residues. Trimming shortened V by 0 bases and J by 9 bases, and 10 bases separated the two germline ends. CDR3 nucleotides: TGTGCCAGCAGCTTGGGGGGCCATGGTGAGCAGTTCTTC. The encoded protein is CASSLGGHGEQFF. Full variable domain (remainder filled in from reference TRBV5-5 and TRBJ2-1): DAGVTQSPTHLIKTRGQQVTLRCSPISGHKSVSWYQQVLGQGPQFIFQYYEKEERGRGNFPDRFSARQFPNYSSELNVNALLLGDSALYLCASSLGGHGEQFFGPGTRLTVL.

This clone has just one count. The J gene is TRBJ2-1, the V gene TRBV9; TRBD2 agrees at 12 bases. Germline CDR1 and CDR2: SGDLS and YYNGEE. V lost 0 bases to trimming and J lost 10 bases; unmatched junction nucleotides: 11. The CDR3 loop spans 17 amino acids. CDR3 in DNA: TGTGCCAGCAGCGTAGTCCCCCCTAGCGGGAGGGCCTTGGAGCAGTTCTTC. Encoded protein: CASSVVPPSGRALEQFF. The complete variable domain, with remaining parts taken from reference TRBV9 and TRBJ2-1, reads DSGVTQTPKHLITATGQRVTLRCSPRSGDLSVYWYQQSLDQGLQFLIQYYNGEERAKGNILERFSAQQFPDLHSELNLSSLELGDSALYFCASSVVPPSGRALEQFFGPGTRLTVL.

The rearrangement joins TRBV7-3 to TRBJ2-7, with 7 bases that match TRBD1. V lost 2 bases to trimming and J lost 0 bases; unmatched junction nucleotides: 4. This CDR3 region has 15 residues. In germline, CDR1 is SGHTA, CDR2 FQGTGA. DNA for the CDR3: TGTGCCAGCAGCTTAGTCGGGACAGCCTCCTACGAGCAGTACTTC. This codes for CASSLVGTASYEQYF.

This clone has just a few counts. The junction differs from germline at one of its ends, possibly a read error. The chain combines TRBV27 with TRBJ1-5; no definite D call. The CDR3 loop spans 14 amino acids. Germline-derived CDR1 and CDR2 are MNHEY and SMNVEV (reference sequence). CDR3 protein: CASSPRRLNKPQHF. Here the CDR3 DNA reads TGTGCCAGCAGTCCCCGACGGCTCAATAAGCCCCAGCATTTT.

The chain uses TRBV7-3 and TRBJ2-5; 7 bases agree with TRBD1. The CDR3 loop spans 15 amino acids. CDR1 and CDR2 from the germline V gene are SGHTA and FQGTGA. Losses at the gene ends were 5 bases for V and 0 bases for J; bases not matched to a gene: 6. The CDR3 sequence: CASSQGQTYQETQYF. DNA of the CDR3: TGTGCCAGCAGCCAGGGACAGACGTACCAAGAGACCCAGTACTTC. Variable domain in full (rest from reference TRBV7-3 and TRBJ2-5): GAGVSQTPSNKVTEKGKYVELRCDPISGHTALYWYRQSLGQGPEFLIYFQGTGAADDSGLPNDRFFAVRPEGSVSTLKIQRTERGDSAVYLCASSQGQTYQETQYFGPGTRLLVL.

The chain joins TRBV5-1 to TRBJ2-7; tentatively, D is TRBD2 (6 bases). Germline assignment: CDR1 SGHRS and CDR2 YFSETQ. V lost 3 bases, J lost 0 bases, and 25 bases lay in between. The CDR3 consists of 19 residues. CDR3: CASSWGRRDLRVSSYEQYF. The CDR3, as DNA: TGCGCCAGCAGCTGGGGACGGCGGGACTTGCGGGTCAGCTCCTACGAGCAGTACTTC.

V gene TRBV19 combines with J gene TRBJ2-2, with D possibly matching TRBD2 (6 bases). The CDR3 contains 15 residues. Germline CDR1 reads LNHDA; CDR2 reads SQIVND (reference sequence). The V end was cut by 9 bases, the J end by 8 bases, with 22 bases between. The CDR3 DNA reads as TGTGCCAGCCTCCGGCGGGGTTCTAGCAGGGGGGAGCTGTTTTTT. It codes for CASLRRGSSRGELFF. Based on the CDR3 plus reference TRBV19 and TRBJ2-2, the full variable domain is DGGITQSPKYLFRKEGQNVTLSCEQNLNHDAMYWYRQDPGQGLRLIYYSQIVNDFQKGDIAEGYSVSREKKESFPLTVTSAQKNPTAFYLCASLRRGSSRGELFFGEGSRLTVL.

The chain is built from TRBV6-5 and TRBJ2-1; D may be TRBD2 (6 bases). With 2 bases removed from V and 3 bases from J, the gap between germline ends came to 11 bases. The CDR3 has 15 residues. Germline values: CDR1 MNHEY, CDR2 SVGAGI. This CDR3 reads CASSYAGTYYNEQFF. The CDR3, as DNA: TGTGCCAGCAGTTACGCTGGGACTTACTACAATGAGCAGTTCTTC.

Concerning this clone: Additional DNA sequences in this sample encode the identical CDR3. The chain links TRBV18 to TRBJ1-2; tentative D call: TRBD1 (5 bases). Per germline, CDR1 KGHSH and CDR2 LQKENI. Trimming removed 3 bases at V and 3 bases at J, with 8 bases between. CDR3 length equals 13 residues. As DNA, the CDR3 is TGTGCCAGCTCACCCCGAGGGGACTATGGCTACACCTTC. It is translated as CASSPRGDYGYTF. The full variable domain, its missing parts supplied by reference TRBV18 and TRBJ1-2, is NAGVMQNPRHLVRRRGQEARLRCSPMKGHSHVYWYRQLPEEGLKFMVYLQKENIIDESGMPKERFSAEFPKEGPSILRIQQVVRGDSAAYFCASSPRGDYGYTFGSGTRLTVV.

The CDR3 spells CASSQGGGETQYF. The DNA of the CDR3 is TGTGCCAGCAGCCAGGGAGGGGGGGAGACCCAGTACTTC. The chain uses TRBV7-3 and TRBJ2-5; D might be TRBD2 (7 bases). Germline-derived CDR1 and CDR2 are SGHTA and FQGTGA. Between the trimmed V and J ends, which lost 5 bases and 5 bases, there was a span of 12 bases. This CDR3 region has 13 residues.

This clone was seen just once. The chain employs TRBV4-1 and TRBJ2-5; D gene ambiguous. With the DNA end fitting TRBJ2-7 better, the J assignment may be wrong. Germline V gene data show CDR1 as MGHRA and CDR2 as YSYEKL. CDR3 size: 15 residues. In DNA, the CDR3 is TGCGCCAGCAGTTCCTTAGCTACGGGCTCCTACGAGCAGTACTTC. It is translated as CASSSLATGSYEQYF.

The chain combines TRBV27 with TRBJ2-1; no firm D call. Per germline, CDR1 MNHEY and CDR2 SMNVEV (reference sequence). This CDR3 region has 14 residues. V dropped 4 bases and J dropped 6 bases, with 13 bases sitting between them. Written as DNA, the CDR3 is TGTGCCAGCAGTTCACGGCTAGTCGTCAATGAGCAGTTCTTC. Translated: CASSSRLVVNEQFF.

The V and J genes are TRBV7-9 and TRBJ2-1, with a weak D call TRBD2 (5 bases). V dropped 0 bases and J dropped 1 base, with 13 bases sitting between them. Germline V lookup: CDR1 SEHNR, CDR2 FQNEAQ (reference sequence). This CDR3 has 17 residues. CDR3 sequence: CASSLARASRSYNEQFF. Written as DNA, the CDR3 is TGTGCCAGCAGCTTAGCGAGGGCTAGCAGATCCTACAATGAGCAGTTCTTC.

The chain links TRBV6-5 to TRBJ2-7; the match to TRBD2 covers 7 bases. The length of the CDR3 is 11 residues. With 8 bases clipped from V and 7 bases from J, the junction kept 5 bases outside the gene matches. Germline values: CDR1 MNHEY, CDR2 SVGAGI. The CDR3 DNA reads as TGTGCCAGCGGGAGAGCGGGAGAGCAGTACTTC. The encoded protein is CASGRAGEQYF.

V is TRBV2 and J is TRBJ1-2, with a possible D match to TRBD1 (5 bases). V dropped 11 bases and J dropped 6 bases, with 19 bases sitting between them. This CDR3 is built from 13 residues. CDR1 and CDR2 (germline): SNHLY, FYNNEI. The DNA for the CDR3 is TGTGCCCGCGGGACCTTCGGGAAGCATGGCTACACCTTC. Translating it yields CARGTFGKHGYTF. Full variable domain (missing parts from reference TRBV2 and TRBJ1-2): EPEVTQTPSHQVTQMGQEVILRCVPISNHLYFYWYRQILGQKVEFLVSFYNNEISEKSEIFDDQFSVERPDGSNFTLKIRSTKLEDSAMYFCARGTFGKHGYTFGSGTRLTVV.

CDR3 residues: CASTTGRTGELFF. DNA of the CDR3: TGTGCCAGCACCACAGGGAGAACCGGGGAGCTGTTTTTT. The chain employs TRBV6-5 and TRBJ2-2; maybe TRBD1 (6 bases). V lost 7 bases to trimming and J lost 5 bases, with 11 bases between them. The CDR3 is 13 residues long. Germline loops: CDR1 MNHEY, CDR2 SVGAGI.

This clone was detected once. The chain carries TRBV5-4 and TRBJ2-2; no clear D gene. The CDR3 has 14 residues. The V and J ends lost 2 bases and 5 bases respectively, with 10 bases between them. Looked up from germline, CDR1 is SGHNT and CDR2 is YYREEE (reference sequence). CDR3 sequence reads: CASSLRTATGELFF. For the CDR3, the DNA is TGTGCCAGCAGCTTACGGACGGCGACCGGGGAGCTGTTTTTT.

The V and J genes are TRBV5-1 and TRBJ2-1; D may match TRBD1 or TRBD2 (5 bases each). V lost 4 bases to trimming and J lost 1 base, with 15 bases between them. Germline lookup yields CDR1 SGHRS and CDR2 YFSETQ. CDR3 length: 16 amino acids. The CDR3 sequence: CASSRAGTASYNEQFF. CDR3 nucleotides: TGCGCCAGCAGCCGCGCCGGGACGGCTTCCTACAATGAGCAGTTCTTC.

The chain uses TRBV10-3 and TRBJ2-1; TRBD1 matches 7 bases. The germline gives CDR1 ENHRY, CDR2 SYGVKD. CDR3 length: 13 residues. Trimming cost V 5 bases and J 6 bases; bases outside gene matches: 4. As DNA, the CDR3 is TGTGCCATCAGTCCGGGACAGTCCAATGAGCAGTTCTTC. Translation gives CAISPGQSNEQFF.

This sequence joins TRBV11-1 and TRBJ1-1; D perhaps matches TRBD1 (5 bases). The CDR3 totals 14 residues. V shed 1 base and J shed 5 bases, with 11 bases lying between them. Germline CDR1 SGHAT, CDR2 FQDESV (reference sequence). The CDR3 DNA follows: TGTGCCAGCAGCTTAGACTGGGGCCGGACTGAAGCTTTCTTT. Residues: CASSLDWGRTEAFF.

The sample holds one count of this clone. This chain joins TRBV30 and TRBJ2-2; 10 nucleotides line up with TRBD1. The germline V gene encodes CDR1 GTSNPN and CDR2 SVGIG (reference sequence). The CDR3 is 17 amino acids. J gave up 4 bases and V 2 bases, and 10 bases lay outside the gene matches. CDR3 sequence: CAWSRVGDRGTTGELFF. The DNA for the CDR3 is TGTGCCTGGAGTAGGGTGGGGGACAGGGGTACCACCGGGGAGCTGTTTTTT.

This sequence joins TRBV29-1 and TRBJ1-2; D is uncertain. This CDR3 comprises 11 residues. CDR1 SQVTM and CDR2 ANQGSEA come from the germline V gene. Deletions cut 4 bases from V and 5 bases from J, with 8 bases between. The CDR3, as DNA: TGCAGCGTTGCCCAGAGTTATGGCTACACCTTC. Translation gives CSVAQSYGYTF.

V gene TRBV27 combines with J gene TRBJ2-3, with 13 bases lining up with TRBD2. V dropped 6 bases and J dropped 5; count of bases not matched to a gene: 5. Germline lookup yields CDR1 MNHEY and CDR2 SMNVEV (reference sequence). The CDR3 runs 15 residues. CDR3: CASRLAGGQGDTQYF. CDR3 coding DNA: TGTGCCAGCAGACTAGCGGGAGGGCAGGGAGATACGCAGTATTTT.

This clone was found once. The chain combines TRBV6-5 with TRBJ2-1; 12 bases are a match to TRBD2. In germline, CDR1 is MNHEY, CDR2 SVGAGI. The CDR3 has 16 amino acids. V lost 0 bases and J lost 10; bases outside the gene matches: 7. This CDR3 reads CASSYSLLAGGLEQFF. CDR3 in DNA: TGTGCCAGCAGTTACTCGTTACTAGCGGGAGGTTTGGAGCAGTTCTTC.

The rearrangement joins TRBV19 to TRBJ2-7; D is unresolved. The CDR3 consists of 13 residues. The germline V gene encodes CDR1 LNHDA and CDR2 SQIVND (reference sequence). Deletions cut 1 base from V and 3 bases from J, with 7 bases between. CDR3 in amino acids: CASSIGSFYEQYF. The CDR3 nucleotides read TGTGCCAGTAGTATAGGTTCGTTCTACGAGCAGTACTTC.

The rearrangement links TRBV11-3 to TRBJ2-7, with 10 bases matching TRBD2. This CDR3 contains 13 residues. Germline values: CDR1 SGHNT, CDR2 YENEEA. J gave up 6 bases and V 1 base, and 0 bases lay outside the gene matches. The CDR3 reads CASSLGLAGEQYF. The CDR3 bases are TGTGCCAGCAGCTTAGGACTAGCGGGCGAGCAGTACTTC.

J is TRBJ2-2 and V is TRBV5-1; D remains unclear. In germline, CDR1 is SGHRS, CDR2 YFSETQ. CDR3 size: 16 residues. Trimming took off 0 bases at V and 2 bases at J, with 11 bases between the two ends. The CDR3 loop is CASSLDGAPNTGELFF. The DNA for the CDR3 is TGCGCCAGCAGCTTGGATGGAGCCCCTAACACCGGGGAGCTGTTTTTT.

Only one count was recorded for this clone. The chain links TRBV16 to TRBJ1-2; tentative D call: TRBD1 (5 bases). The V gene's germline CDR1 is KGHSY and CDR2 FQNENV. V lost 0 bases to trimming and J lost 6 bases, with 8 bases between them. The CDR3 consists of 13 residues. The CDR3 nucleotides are TGTGCCAGCAGCCAATCCCAGGGTAATGGCTACACCTTC. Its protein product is CASSQSQGNGYTF.